This entry lists 2 T cell receptor beta chains sequenced from one sample in a study of beta chain features in type 1 diabetes. Sequenced material consisted of expressed TCRB transcripts (all of the isolated RNA was reverse transcribed). TCRdb's table, derived via immunoSEQ multiplex PCR, lists solely in-frame clones and lacks some. This repertoire shows hundreds of thousands of clones, over 65% found once; its top ten account for roughly 0.048%. The source material was naive CD4+ T cells from blood. The source is a man aged 30 to 39 in good health.

Details on this clone: The sample holds other DNA sequences that translate to the same CDR3. V and J are TRBV30 and TRBJ2-1; D ambiguous. Germline V gene data show CDR1 as GTSNPN and CDR2 as SVGIG (reference sequence). The CDR3 runs to 13 residues. Between the trimmed V and J ends, which lost 0 bases and 5 bases, there was a span of 8 bases. DNA for the CDR3: TGTGCCTGGAGTGTACGTAGAGACAATGAGCAGTTCTTC. As protein: CAWSVRRDNEQFF.

Only a few counts were recorded for this clone. This chain joins TRBV18 and TRBJ2-3; either TRBD1 or TRBD2 may supply D (5 bases each). V was clipped by 2 bases and J by 6 bases, with 9 bases between them. Germline loops: CDR1 KGHSH, CDR2 LQKENI. This CDR3 region has 13 residues. The DNA of the CDR3 is TGTGCCAGCTCACCAGGGACCGCTGATACGCAGTATTTT. Protein sequence: CASSPGTADTQYF. Combining the CDR3 with reference TRBV18 and TRBJ2-3 gives the whole variable domain NAGVMQNPRHLVRRRGQEARLRCSPMKGHSHVYWYRQLPEEGLKFMVYLQKENIIDESGMPKERFSAEFPKEGPSILRIQQVVRGDSAAYFCASSPGTADTQYFGPGTRLTVL.